This T cell receptor (beta chain) emerged from a study of identical twins. This CDR3 comprises 12 residues. Germline assignment: CDR1 SGDLS and CDR2 YYNGEE. Trimming removed 4 bases from V and 6 bases from J; junction bases left unmatched: 4. Comment on this clonotype: Its target is not known.

Template switching, a step in the protocol, added a universal primer site, and cDNA carried unique molecular identifiers. TCRdb itself ran the 5' RACE reads through MiXCR, one entry per CDR3 protein. This table holds roughly 470,000 distinct CDR3 sequences, roughly an eighth found once. Study-wide points: Among beta out-of-frame sequences, excess sharing between twins appeared weaker. Insertions were fewer in abundant cord blood beta clonotypes, whereas memory repertoires showed none of this pattern. Cross-sectional statistical analysis, not tracking of the same donors, underpinned the conclusions.

The same sample was also studied in work on yellow fever vaccine responses in identical twins.

The sample was CD4+ T cells sorted from blood. The chain joins TRBV9 to TRBJ2-7, with 7 bases lining up with TRBD1. The sequence was collected from a woman between 18 and 30 years old in good health. The CDR3 reads CASSTQGPEQYF. In DNA form, the CDR3 reads TGTGCCAGCAGCACACAGGGGCCCGAGCAGTACTTC.